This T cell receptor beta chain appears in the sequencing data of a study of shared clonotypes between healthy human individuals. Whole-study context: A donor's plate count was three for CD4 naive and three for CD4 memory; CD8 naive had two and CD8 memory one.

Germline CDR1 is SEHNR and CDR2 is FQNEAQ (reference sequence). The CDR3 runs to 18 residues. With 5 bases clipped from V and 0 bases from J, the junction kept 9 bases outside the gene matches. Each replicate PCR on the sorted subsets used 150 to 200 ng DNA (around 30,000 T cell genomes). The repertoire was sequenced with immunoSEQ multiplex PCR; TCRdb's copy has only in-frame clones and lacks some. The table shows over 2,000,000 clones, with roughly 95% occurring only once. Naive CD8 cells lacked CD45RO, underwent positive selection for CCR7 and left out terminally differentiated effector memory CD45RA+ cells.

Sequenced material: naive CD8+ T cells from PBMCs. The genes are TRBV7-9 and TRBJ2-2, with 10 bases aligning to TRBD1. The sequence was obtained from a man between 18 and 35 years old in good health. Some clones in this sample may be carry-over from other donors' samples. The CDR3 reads CASSHTKDRGANTGELFF. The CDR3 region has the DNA TGTGCCAGCAGCCATACGAAGGACAGGGGGGCGAACACCGGGGAGCTGTTTTTT. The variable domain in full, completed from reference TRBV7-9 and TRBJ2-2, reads DTGVSQNPRHKITKRGQNVTFRCDPISEHNRLYWYRQTLGQGPEFLTYFQNEAQLEKSRLLSDRFSAERPKGSFSTLEIQRTEQGDSAMYLCASSHTKDRGANTGELFFGEGSRLTVL.